Below, 30 T cell receptor beta chains from the same sample are listed, as sequenced in a study of blood T cell repertoires in COVID-19. The protocol was immunoSEQ multiplex PCR, while the TCRdb copy is restricted to in-frame clones and leaves out a portion. The sample lists around 120,000 clones, 78% occurring once. Sequenced material: peripheral blood. The receptors shown here come from a man aged 70 or older with acute or convalescent COVID-19.

This chain connects TRBV6-2 or TRBV6-3 to TRBJ1-2; D gene uncertain. V shed 2 bases and J shed 7 bases, with 5 bases lying between them. The germline V gene encodes CDR1 MNHEY and CDR2 SVGEGT. The CDR3 has 11 amino acids. CDR3 sequence: CASSYTSGYTF. CDR3 nucleotides: TGTGCCAGCAGTTACACGAGTGGCTACACCTTC.

This clone appeared a single time. In nucleotides, the CDR3 is TGCAGCGTTGATCGGACAGGGATGAACACTGAAGCTTTCTTT. It codes for CSVDRTGMNTEAFF. The rearrangement links TRBV29-1 to TRBJ1-1, with 8 bases matching TRBD1. In germline, CDR1 is SQVTM, CDR2 ANQGSEA. This CDR3 contains 14 residues. Trimming cost V 3 bases and J 0 bases; bases outside gene matches: 3.

The rearrangement uses TRBV29-1 and TRBJ1-2, with D possibly matching TRBD1 (5 bases). Per germline, CDR1 SQVTM and CDR2 ANQGSEA. The CDR3 consists of 13 residues. V gave up 7 bases and J gave up 4 bases, with 16 bases separating them. This CDR3 is CSAAGGSIYGYTF. CDR3 nucleotides: TGCAGCGCCGCGGGGGGGTCGATCTATGGCTACACCTTC.

The chain combines TRBV9 with TRBJ2-1; 9 bases fit TRBD1. Trimming at V came to 3 bases and at J to 10 bases, leaving 8 bases not matched to a gene. The CDR3 totals 14 residues. Germline V gene sequence: CDR1 SGDLS, CDR2 YYNGEE. The CDR3 DNA reads as TGTGCCAGCAGCGCGGACAGGGGCCGAGGAGAGCAGTTCTTC. Amino acid sequence: CASSADRGRGEQFF.

The sample holds one count of this clone. The CDR3 nucleotides are TGCGCCAGCAGCCAGTCCGAGAATCAGCCCCAGCATTTT. It encodes CASSQSENQPQHF. The chain joins TRBV4-1 to TRBJ1-5, with no clear D. The CDR3 consists of 13 residues. The V gene lost 3 bases and the J gene lost 4 bases, with 7 bases spanning the gap. The germline V gene encodes CDR1 MGHRA and CDR2 YSYEKL.

V and J are TRBV5-6 and TRBJ1-5; D is unclear. V shed 0 bases and J shed 1 base, with 5 bases lying between them. Germline V gene sequence: CDR1 SGHDT, CDR2 YYEEEE. The CDR3 covers 14 residues. CDR3 DNA: TGTGCCAGCAGCTTGGGAGTGAGCAATCAGCCCCAGCATTTT. Its protein is CASSLGVSNQPQHF. The variable domain in full, completed from reference TRBV5-6 and TRBJ1-5, reads DAGVTQSPTHLIKTRGQQVTLRCSPKSGHDTVSWYQQALGQGPQFIFQYYEEEERQRGNFPDRFSGHQFPNYSSELNVNALLLGDSALYLCASSLGVSNQPQHFGDGTRLSIL.

J is TRBJ2-6 and V is TRBV19, with a weak D call TRBD1 (6 bases). Germline-derived CDR1 and CDR2 are LNHDA and SQIVND (reference sequence). This CDR3 contains 15 residues. Trimming stripped 4 bases from V and 3 bases from J, with 10 bases between. The CDR3 protein is CASSKIQGGANVLTF. The CDR3 region has the DNA TGTGCCAGTAGTAAGATACAGGGTGGGGCCAACGTCCTGACTTTC.

The rearrangement joins TRBV5-1 to TRBJ1-4, with D unresolved. V lost 2 bases and J lost 3, with 11 bases in between. The CDR3 has 15 amino acids. Germline V gene sequence: CDR1 SGHRS, CDR2 YFSETQ. CDR3 protein: CASSFSTPSNEKLFF. The CDR3 region has the DNA TGCGCCAGCAGCTTCTCCACTCCATCTAATGAAAAACTGTTTTTT. Looking up the rest from reference TRBV5-1 and TRBJ1-4 gives the full variable domain: KAGVTQTPRYLIKTRGQQVTLSCSPISGHRSVSWYQQTPGQGLQFLFEYFSETQRNKGNFPGRFSGRQFSNSRSEMNVSTLELGDSALYLCASSFSTPSNEKLFFGSGTQLSVL.

A word on this clone: One end of the junction is discordant with germline, which a read error may explain. The CDR3 DNA reads TGTGCCAGCAGCCCCAGACTAGCGGGCCTGCATTTT. Its protein is CASSPRLAGLHF. The rearrangement links TRBV3-1 (or the pseudogene TRBV3-2) to TRBJ2-3; 10 nucleotides align to TRBD2. Germline values: CDR1 LGHDT, CDR2 YNNKEL (reference sequence). The CDR3 has 12 residues.

This sequence joins TRBV6-6 and TRBJ1-4, with D perhaps TRBD1 (5 bases). CDR1 is MNHNY, CDR2 SVGAGI, per germline (reference sequence). CDR3 length: 17 amino acids. V lost 5 bases to trimming and J lost 5 bases, with 21 bases between them. This CDR3 is CASSLKGTPRWNEKLFF. The CDR3, as DNA: TGTGCCAGCAGTCTGAAAGGGACTCCCCGCTGGAATGAAAAACTGTTTTTT.

The rearrangement links TRBV3-1 (or the pseudogene TRBV3-2) to TRBJ1-2; perhaps TRBD1 as D (5 bases). V was trimmed by 3 bases and J by 8 bases, leaving 13 bases between them. The CDR3 totals 13 residues. CDR1 is LGHDT and CDR2 is YNNKEL in the germline V gene (reference sequence). CDR3 DNA: TGTGCCAGCAGCCAGGGGCAGGTCGGAGGCTACACCTTC. This sequence encodes CASSQGQVGGYTF.

This clone appeared once. The chain links TRBV2 to TRBJ1-5; perhaps TRBD1 as D (5 bases). Germline assignment: CDR1 SNHLY and CDR2 FYNNEI. Trimming took 6 bases from V and 6 from J, leaving 18 bases between them. CDR3 length: 15 residues. In nucleotides, the CDR3 is TGTGCCAGCAGACCAGGGCTTCAGTCGGGTCAGCCCCAGCATTTT. Its translation: CASRPGLQSGQPQHF. Complete variable domain (other parts from reference TRBV2 and TRBJ1-5): EPEVTQTPSHQVTQMGQEVILRCVPISNHLYFYWYRQILGQKVEFLVSFYNNEISEKSEIFDDQFSVERPDGSNFTLKIRSTKLEDSAMYFCASRPGLQSGQPQHFGDGTRLSIL.

The V gene is TRBV30, the J gene TRBJ1-2, with D tentatively TRBD1 (6 bases). Trimming took off 1 base at V and 1 base at J, with 10 bases between the two ends. Germline V lookup: CDR1 GTSNPN, CDR2 SVGIG (reference sequence). CDR3 size: 14 residues. For the CDR3, the DNA is TGTGCCTGGAGTGGGGGGACACTTAACTATGGCTACACCTTC. The encoded protein is CAWSGGTLNYGYTF.

V gene TRBV2 combines with J gene TRBJ1-4, with TRBD1 matching 7 bases. The CDR3 has 14 amino acids. V lost 5 bases to trimming and J lost 7 bases; unmatched junction nucleotides: 7. The germline CDR1 and CDR2 sequences are SNHLY and FYNNEI. The CDR3 coding sequence is TGTGCCAGCAGTACTAGGGGGCGGGGTGAAAAACTGTTTTTT. Amino acid sequence: CASSTRGRGEKLFF.

The chain carries TRBV7-9 and TRBJ2-3; 16 nucleotides line up with TRBD2. The germline V gene encodes CDR1 SEHNR and CDR2 FQNEAQ (reference sequence). The CDR3 consists of 16 residues. The ends lost 5 bases at V and 9 bases at J; junction bases unmatched: 8. CDR3 coding DNA: TGTGCCAGCAGCCCCGGGACTAGCGGGGGGGGAGAAACGCAGTATTTT. The encoded protein is CASSPGTSGGGETQYF.

This clone was counted between two and nine times. For the CDR3, the DNA is TGTGCCAGCAGCCCCGTATCGGGACAGGGGTACTATGGCTACACCTTC. Protein: CASSPVSGQGYYGYTF. The V call is TRBV5-6, the J call TRBJ1-2; TRBD1 matches 10 bases. Trimming removed 4 bases from V and 3 bases from J; junction bases left unmatched: 9. Germline assignment: CDR1 SGHDT and CDR2 YYEEEE. The CDR3 is 16 amino acids.

The chain carries TRBV5-4 and TRBJ2-3; 13 bases fit TRBD2. J was trimmed by 2 bases and V by 4 bases; bases with no gene match: 4. This CDR3 is built from 16 residues. The germline gives CDR1 SGHNT, CDR2 YYREEE (reference sequence). The CDR3 protein is CASSPGLAGATDTQYF. CDR3 sequence (DNA): TGTGCCAGCAGCCCAGGACTAGCGGGGGCCACAGATACGCAGTATTTT.

CDR3 protein: CASGGQYTEAFF. The CDR3 DNA reads TGTGCCAGCGGGGGACAGTACACTGAAGCTTTCTTT. The chain recombines TRBV6-6 with TRBJ1-1, with 7 bases matching TRBD1. After removal of 8 bases from V and 3 bases from J, the junction contained 3 bases not matched to a gene. From germline, CDR1 is MNHNY and CDR2 SVGAGI (reference sequence). The CDR3 sequence is 12 residues long.

This chain joins TRBV25-1 and TRBJ2-5; D remains unclear. V was pared by 8 bases and J by 4 bases, with 8 bases between. Per germline, CDR1 MGHDK and CDR2 SYGVNS. The CDR3 extends over 11 amino acids. The CDR3 loop reads CASSTGETQYF. The CDR3 DNA is TGTGCCAGCTCTACGGGAGAGACCCAGTACTTC.

This clone was seen a few times. The CDR3 coding sequence is TGCAGCGGCGGAAGACAGGGTATGGAAGCTTTCTTT. Translating gives CSGGRQGMEAFF. The chain uses TRBV29-1 and TRBJ1-1; TRBD1 matches 7 bases. The CDR3 has 12 amino acids. Germline trimming cut 7 bases from V and 8 bases from J; bases unmatched to any gene: 10. The V gene's germline CDR1 is SQVTM and CDR2 ANQGSEA.

In the case of this clone: The sample has other DNA sequences that encode this CDR3 too. The genes are TRBV4-2 and TRBJ1-1, with a weak D call TRBD1 (6 bases). Trimming took off 5 bases at V and 1 base at J, with 11 bases between the two ends. Germline values: CDR1 LGHNA, CDR2 YNFKEQ. CDR3 length equals 14 residues. CDR3 sequence (DNA): TGTGCCAGCAGCTCCCAACAGGGGAACACTGAAGCTTTCTTT. This gives the protein CASSSQQGNTEAFF.

The chain has TRBV11-3 and TRBJ2-3; 8 nucleotides match TRBD2. The V segment lost 1 base and the J segment 1 base; nucleotides outside the gene matches: 1. Germline V CDR1 and CDR2: SGHNT, YENEEA. The CDR3 has 15 amino acids. DNA for the CDR3: TGTGCCAGCAGCTTAGCGGGGGGGGGCACAGATACGCAGTATTTT. As protein: CASSLAGGGTDTQYF.

V and J are TRBV5-4 and TRBJ2-7; 11 bases are a match to TRBD1. V lost 0 bases, J lost 3 bases, and 2 bases stayed unmatched. The CDR3 contains 15 residues. Germline V gene lookup returns CDR1 SGHNT and CDR2 YYREEE (reference sequence). CDR3 protein: CASSLGGTGGYEQYF. The CDR3 nucleotides are TGTGCCAGCAGCTTGGGAGGGACAGGGGGCTACGAGCAGTACTTC.

V usage is TRBV5-1 and J usage is TRBJ2-3; perhaps TRBD2 as D (6 bases). Germline assignment: CDR1 SGHRS and CDR2 YFSETQ. Trimming cost V 5 bases and J 3 bases, with 13 bases left between them. The CDR3 is 14 amino acids. Here the CDR3 reads CASREGTVTDTQYF. The CDR3 DNA reads TGCGCCAGCAGGGAAGGGACTGTAACAGATACGCAGTATTTT.

This clone occurred once. V is TRBV4-3 and J is TRBJ1-4, with 8 bases fitting TRBD1. V trimming: 6 bases; J trimming: 2 bases; junction bases outside the gene matches: 5. CDR1 is LGHNA and CDR2 is YSLEER in the germline V gene. This CDR3 contains 15 residues. CDR3: CASSFSGGTNEKLFF. Here the CDR3 DNA reads TGCGCCAGCAGTTTCTCAGGGGGCACTAATGAAAAACTGTTTTTT.

This clone was seen more than once but under ten times. The gene calls are TRBV7-9 and TRBJ2-1, with 10 bases lining up with TRBD2. Unmatched junction bases numbered 0, after V lost 4 bases and J lost 3 bases. This CDR3 region has 14 residues. Germline values: CDR1 SEHNR, CDR2 FQNEAQ (reference sequence). CDR3 sequence reads: CASSWTSGYNEQFF. The CDR3 DNA reads TGTGCCAGCAGCTGGACTAGCGGCTACAATGAGCAGTTCTTC.

This clone occurred once. The chain carries TRBV7-2 and TRBJ2-2, with 7 positions matching TRBD2. CDR1 and CDR2 (germline): SGHTA, FQGNSA. Trimming took 1 base from V and 4 from J; bases not matched to a gene: 6. This CDR3 has 16 amino acids. Written as DNA, the CDR3 is TGTGCCAGCAGCTTAGTGGGGGGGTTTAGCACCGGGGAGCTGTTTTTT. It encodes CASSLVGGFSTGELFF.

This clone has only a few counts. V usage is TRBV19 and J usage is TRBJ1-1; 7 nucleotides align to TRBD1. Germline CDR1 and CDR2: LNHDA and SQIVND (reference sequence). The CDR3 covers 14 residues. The ends lost 4 bases at V and 2 bases at J; junction bases unmatched: 4. The CDR3 DNA reads TGTGCCAGTAGTACCGGGACAGAAAACACTGAAGCTTTCTTT. Its translation: CASSTGTENTEAFF.

This clone was seen just once. This chain links TRBV5-4 with TRBJ2-1, with D possibly matching TRBD2 (6 bases). Germline V CDR1 and CDR2: SGHNT, YYREEE (reference sequence). This CDR3 is built from 13 residues. V shed 4 bases and J shed 7 bases, with 12 bases lying between them. This chain's CDR3 is CASSPNRENEQFF. CDR3 in DNA: TGTGCCAGCAGCCCCAACCGGGAGAATGAGCAGTTCTTC.

This chain connects TRBV13 to TRBJ2-7, with D possibly TRBD1 on 6 matching bases. V was pared by 6 bases and J by 3 bases, with 12 bases between. Germline loops: CDR1 PRHDT, CDR2 FYEKMQ (reference sequence). This CDR3 spans 13 amino acids. Here the CDR3 DNA reads TGTGCCAGCAGAACAGGGTTTATCTACGAGCAGTACTTC. Protein sequence: CASRTGFIYEQYF.